The source of this T cell receptor beta chain is a study of T cells in Graves' hyperthyroidism and ophthalmopathy. Study results and caveats: Ophthalmopathy could be told apart from stable hyperthyroidism with a 13 V-J model.

V was trimmed by 8 bases and J by 5 bases, leaving 22 bases between them. The V gene's germline CDR1 is MDHEN and CDR2 SYDVKM. The CDR3 is 16 amino acids. Amplification yielded TCR beta CDR3 regions, with RNA transcripts as the source. HTBI primers were the set used in a first-round RT-PCR of the TCR CDR3. TCRdb passed the multiplex PCR reads through MiXCR, listing each CDR3 protein once. The sample holds hundreds of thousands of distinct CDR3 sequences, 12% to 15% seen once. On the basis of clinical symptoms, serum thyroxine and TRAb, thyroid ultrasound and orbital computed tomography, diagnoses were made. Isolation of PBMCs was performed on 9.5 to 10 ml fresh peripheral blood. This clonotype was picked up a small number of times. No antigen is known for it.

The material sequenced was blood. The sequence came from a young woman with Graves' hyperthyroidism. The chain links TRBV28 to TRBJ2-1; the D is unclear. The CDR3 here is CASPPMGRSPHNEQFF. In DNA, the CDR3 is TGTGCCAGCCCCCCCATGGGCCGCTCCCCCCACAATGAGCAGTTCTTC.